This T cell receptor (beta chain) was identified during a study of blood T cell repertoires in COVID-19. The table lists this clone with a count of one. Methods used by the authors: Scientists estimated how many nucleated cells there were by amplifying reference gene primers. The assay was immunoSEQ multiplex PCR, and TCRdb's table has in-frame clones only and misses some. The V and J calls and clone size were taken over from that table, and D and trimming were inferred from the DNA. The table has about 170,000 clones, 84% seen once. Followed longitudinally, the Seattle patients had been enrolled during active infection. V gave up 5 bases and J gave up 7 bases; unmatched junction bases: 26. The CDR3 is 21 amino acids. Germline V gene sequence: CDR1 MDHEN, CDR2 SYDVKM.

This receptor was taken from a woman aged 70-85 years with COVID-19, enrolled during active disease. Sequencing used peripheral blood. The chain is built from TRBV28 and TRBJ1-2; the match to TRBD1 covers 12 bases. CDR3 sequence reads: CASSAPGQGAPATAGRAGYTF. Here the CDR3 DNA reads TGTGCCAGCAGTGCGCCGGGACAGGGGGCTCCGGCTACTGCGGGGCGGGCTGGCTACACCTTC.